The 5 T cell receptor beta chains below were found in one sample sequenced in a study of cytomegalovirus exposure and HLA in healthy donors. Only in-frame clones appear in the TCRdb table, and some are missing; sequencing was by immunoSEQ multiplex PCR. The repertoire includes about 120,000 clones, about 96% of them detected once, and approximately 1.5% sits in the top ten. Sequencing was carried out using PBMCs. The receptors shown here come from a man between 18 and 29 years old in good health and CMV-seronegative.

CDR3 nucleotides: TGTGCCAGCAGCCTAACTAGCGGGAGGGTCTACGAGCAGTACTTC. It translates to CASSLTSGRVYEQYF. The rearrangement uses TRBV11-3 and TRBJ2-7, with 13 bases matching TRBD2. Germline lookup yields CDR1 SGHNT and CDR2 YENEEA. The CDR3 runs 15 residues. The trim removed 5 bases at V and 3 bases at J, leaving 4 bases unmatched.

This clone was seen only a few times. This sequence joins TRBV7-2 and TRBJ1-1, with TRBD1 as a possible D gene (6 bases). With 1 base removed from V and 11 bases from J, the gap between germline ends came to 20 bases. This CDR3 is 15 amino acids long. Germline V gives CDR1 SGHTA, CDR2 FQGNSA. The CDR3 reads CASSLDGGSAPGAFF. DNA for the CDR3: TGTGCCAGCAGCTTAGATGGGGGCTCGGCTCCCGGGGCTTTCTTT.

The chain has TRBV19 and TRBJ1-1; D call uncertain. V lost 3 bases and J lost 1, with 6 bases in between. The CDR3 runs to 13 residues. CDR1 and CDR2 from the germline V gene are LNHDA and SQIVND (reference sequence). CDR3 sequence: CASSMARNTEAFF. DNA for the CDR3: TGTGCCAGTAGTATGGCCAGGAACACTGAAGCTTTCTTT.

This clone was detected a few times. The V gene is TRBV18, the J gene TRBJ2-5; 10 bases match TRBD2. The CDR3 runs 16 residues. Trimming took 6 bases from V and 4 from J; bases not matched to a gene: 11. The germline V gene has CDR1 KGHSH and CDR2 LQKENI. CDR3 amino acids: CASSPRLAGVSETQYF. DNA of the CDR3: TGTGCCAGCTCCCCCCGGCTAGCGGGAGTATCAGAGACCCAGTACTTC.

In nucleotides, the CDR3 is TGCGCCAGCAGCCCGGGGGGGAACTATGGCTACACCTTC. Residues: CASSPGGNYGYTF. V is TRBV10-2 and J is TRBJ1-2; TRBD1 might be the D (5 bases). The V end was cut by 6 bases, the J end by 2 bases, with 10 bases between. The CDR3 sequence is 13 residues long. Germline V CDR1 and CDR2: WSHSY, SAAADI.